This T cell receptor beta chain was profiled in a study of blood T cell repertoires in COVID-19. Whole-study context: Samples taken during acute and convalescent COVID-19 were collected in the United States, Italy and Spain. PBMCs, B-cell-depleted T cells, or T cells provided the cDNA or gDNA that made up the material.

The protocol was immunoSEQ multiplex PCR, while the TCRdb copy is restricted to in-frame clones and leaves out a portion. Of just over 350,000 clones listed, roughly nine tenths are singletons. The V end was cut by 0 bases, the J end by 4 bases, with 12 bases between. The germline gives CDR1 GTSNPN, CDR2 SVGIG (reference sequence). The CDR3 has 14 amino acids. As regards this clone: In the same sample, other DNA sequences code for this CDR3.

The sequenced sample was PBMCs or T cells enriched from blood (not recorded which). V and J are TRBV30 and TRBJ1-1, with D hard to call. The origin of this receptor is a woman younger than 45 who had recovered from COVID-19. CDR3 amino acids: CAWSVRGGSTEAFF. CDR3 in DNA: TGTGCCTGGAGTGTTAGAGGAGGTAGCACTGAAGCTTTCTTT.